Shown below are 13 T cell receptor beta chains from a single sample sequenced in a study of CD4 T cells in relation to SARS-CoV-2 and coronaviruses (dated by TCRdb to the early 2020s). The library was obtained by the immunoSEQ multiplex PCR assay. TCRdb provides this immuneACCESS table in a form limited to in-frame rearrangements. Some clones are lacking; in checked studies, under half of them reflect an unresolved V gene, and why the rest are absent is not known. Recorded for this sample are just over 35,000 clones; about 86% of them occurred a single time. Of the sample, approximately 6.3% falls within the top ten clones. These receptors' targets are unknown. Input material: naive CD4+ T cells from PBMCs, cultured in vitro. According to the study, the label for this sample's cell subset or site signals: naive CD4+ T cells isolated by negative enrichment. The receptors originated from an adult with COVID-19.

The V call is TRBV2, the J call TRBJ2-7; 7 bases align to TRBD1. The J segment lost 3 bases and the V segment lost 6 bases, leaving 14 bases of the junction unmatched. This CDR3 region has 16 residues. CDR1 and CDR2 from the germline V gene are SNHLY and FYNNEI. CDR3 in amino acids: CASRRKSGGRVYEQYF. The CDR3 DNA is TGTGCCAGCAGAAGAAAATCAGGGGGACGGGTCTACGAGCAGTACTTC.

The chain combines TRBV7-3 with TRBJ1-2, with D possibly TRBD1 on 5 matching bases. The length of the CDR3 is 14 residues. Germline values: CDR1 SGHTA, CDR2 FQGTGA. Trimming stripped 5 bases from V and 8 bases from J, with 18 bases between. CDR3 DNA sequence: TGTGCCAGCAGCCGGAACGGGGGGGTTGGCGGCTACACCTTC. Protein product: CASSRNGGVGGYTF.

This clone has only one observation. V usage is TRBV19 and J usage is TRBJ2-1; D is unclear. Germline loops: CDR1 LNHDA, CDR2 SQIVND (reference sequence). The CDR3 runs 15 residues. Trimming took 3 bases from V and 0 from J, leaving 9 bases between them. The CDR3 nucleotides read TGTGCCAGTAGTATGCACTTCGCCTCCTACAATGAGCAGTTCTTC. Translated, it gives CASSMHFASYNEQFF.

CDR3 sequence: CAWRYTSGSYNEQFF. The DNA for the CDR3 is TGTGCCTGGAGATATACTAGCGGCTCCTACAATGAGCAGTTCTTC. The rearrangement uses TRBV30 and TRBJ2-1; TRBD2 aligns across 8 bases. V lost 3 bases to trimming and J lost 0 bases; unmatched junction nucleotides: 4. This CDR3 contains 15 residues. Germline CDR1 GTSNPN, CDR2 SVGIG (reference sequence). Filled out from reference TRBV30 and TRBJ2-1, the complete variable domain reads SQTIHQWPATLVQPVGSPLSLECTVEGTSNPNLYWYRQAAGRGLQLLFYSVGIGQISSEVPQNLSASRPQDRQFILSSKKLLLSDSGFYLCAWRYTSGSYNEQFFGPGTRLTVL.

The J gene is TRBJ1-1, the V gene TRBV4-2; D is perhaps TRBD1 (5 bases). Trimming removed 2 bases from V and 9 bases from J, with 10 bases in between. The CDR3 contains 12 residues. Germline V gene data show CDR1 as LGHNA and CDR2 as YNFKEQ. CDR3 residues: CASSQSGAQAFF. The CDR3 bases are TGTGCCAGCAGCCAATCCGGGGCACAAGCTTTCTTT.

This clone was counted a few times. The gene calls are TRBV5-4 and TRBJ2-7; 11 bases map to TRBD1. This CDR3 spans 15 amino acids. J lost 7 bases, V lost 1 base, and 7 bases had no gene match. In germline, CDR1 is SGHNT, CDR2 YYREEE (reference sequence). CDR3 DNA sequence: TGTGCCAGCAGCTTGCTCGGACAGGGGGCAAGGGAGCAGTACTTC. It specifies CASSLLGQGAREQYF.

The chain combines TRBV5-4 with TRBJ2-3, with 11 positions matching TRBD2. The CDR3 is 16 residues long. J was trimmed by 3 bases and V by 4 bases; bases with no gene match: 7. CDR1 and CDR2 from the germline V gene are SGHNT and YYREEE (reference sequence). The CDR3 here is CASSALAGGKTDTQYF. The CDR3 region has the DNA TGTGCCAGCAGCGCCTTAGCGGGAGGGAAAACAGATACGCAGTATTTT.

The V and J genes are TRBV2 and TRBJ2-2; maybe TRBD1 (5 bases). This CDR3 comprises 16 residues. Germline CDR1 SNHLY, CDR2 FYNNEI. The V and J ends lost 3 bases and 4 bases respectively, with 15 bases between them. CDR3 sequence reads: CASSDIPGWSTGELFF. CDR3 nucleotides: TGTGCCAGCAGTGATATCCCAGGGTGGAGCACCGGGGAGCTGTTTTTT. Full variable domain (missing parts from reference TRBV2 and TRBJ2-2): EPEVTQTPSHQVTQMGQEVILRCVPISNHLYFYWYRQILGQKVEFLVSFYNNEISEKSEIFDDQFSVERPDGSNFTLKIRSTKLEDSAMYFCASSDIPGWSTGELFFGEGSRLTVL.

This CDR3 reads CASSLGDLTANTGELFF. DNA for the CDR3: TGTGCCAGCAGCTTAGGCGACTTAACAGCGAACACCGGGGAGCTGTTTTTT. The chain has TRBV5-5 and TRBJ2-2; unclear D gene. Germline V gives CDR1 SGHKS, CDR2 YYEKEE (reference sequence). This CDR3 has 17 residues. The V end was cut by 2 bases, the J end by 0 bases, with 14 bases between.

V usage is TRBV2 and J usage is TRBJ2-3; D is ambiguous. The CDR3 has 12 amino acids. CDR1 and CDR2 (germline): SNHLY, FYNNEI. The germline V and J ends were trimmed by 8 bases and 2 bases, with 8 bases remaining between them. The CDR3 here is CASCAVTDTQYF. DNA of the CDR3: TGTGCCAGCTGCGCGGTCACAGATACGCAGTATTTT.

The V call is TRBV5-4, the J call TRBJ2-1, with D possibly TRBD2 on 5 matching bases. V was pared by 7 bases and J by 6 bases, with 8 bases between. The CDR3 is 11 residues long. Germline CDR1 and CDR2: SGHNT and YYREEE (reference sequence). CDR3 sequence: CASALANEQFF. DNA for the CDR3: TGTGCCAGCGCCCTAGCCAATGAGCAGTTCTTC.

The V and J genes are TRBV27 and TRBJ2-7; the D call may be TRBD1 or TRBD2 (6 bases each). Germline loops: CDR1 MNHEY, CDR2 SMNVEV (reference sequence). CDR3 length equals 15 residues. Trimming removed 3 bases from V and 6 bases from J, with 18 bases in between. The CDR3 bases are TGTGCCAGCAGTTTTAGGGGGGCGCGAAATGGCGAGCAGTACTTC. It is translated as CASSFRGARNGEQYF.

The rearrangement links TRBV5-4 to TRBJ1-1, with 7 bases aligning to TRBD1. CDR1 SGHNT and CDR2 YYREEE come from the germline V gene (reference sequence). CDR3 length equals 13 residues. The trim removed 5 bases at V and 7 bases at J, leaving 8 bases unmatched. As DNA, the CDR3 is TGTGCCAGCAGAAATTTACAGGGGAGTGAAGCTTTCTTT. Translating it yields CASRNLQGSEAFF.